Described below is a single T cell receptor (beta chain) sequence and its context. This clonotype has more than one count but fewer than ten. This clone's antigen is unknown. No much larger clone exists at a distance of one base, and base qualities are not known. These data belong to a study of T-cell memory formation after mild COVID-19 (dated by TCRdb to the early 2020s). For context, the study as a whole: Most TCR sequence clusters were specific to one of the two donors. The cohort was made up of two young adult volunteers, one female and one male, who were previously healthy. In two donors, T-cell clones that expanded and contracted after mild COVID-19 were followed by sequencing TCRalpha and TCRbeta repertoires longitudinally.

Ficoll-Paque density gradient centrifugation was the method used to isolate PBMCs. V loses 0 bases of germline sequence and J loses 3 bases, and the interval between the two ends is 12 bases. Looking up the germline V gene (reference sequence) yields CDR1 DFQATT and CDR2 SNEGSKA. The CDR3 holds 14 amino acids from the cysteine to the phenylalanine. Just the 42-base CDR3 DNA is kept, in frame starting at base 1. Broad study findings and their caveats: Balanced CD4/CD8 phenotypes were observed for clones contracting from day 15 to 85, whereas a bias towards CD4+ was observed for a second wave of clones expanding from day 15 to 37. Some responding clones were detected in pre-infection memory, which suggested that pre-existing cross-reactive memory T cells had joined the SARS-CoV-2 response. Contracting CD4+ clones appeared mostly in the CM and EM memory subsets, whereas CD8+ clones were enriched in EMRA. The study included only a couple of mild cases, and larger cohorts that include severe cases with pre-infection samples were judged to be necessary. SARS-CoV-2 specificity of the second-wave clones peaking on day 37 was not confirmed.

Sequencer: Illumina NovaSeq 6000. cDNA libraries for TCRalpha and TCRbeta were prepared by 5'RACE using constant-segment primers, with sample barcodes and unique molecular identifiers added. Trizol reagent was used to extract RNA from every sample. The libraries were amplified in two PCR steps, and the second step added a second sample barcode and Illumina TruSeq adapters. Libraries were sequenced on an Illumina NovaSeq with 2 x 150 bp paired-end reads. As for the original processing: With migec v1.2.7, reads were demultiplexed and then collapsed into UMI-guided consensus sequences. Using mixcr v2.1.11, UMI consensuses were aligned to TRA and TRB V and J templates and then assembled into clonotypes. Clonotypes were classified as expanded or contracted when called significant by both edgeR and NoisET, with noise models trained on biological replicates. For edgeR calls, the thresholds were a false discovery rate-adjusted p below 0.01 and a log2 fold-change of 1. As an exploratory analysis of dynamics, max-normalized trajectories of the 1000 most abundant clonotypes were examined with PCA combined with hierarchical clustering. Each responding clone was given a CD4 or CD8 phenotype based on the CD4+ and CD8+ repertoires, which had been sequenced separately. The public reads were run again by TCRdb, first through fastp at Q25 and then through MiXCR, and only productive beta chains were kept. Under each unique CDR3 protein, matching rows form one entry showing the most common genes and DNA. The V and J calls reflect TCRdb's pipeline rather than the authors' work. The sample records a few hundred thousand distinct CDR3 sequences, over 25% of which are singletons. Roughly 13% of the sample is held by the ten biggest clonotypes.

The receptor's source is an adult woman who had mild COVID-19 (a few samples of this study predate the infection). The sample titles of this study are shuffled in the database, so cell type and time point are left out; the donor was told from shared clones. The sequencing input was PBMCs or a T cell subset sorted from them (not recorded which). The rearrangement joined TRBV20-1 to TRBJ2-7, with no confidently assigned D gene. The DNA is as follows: TGCAGTGCTAGAGATTTGCCAGGCCACTACGAGCAGTACTTC. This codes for CSARDLPGHYEQYF.